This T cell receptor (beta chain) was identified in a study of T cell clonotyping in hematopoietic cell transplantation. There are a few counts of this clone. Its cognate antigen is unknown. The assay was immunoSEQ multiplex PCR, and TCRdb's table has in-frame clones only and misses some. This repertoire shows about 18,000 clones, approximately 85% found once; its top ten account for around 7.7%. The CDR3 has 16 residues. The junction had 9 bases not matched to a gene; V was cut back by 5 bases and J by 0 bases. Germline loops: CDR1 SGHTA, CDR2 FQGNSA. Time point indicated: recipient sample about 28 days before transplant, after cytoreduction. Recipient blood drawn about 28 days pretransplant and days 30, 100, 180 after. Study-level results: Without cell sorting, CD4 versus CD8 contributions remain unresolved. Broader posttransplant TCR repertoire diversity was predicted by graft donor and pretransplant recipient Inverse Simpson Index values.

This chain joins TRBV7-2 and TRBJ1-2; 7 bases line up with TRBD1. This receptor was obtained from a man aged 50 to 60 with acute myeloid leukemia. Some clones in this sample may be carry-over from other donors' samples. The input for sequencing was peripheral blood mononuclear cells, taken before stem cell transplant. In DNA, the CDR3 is TGTGCCAGCAGCCGGGACCCAGGGGGACCTAACTATGGCTACACCTTC. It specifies CASSRDPGGPNYGYTF.